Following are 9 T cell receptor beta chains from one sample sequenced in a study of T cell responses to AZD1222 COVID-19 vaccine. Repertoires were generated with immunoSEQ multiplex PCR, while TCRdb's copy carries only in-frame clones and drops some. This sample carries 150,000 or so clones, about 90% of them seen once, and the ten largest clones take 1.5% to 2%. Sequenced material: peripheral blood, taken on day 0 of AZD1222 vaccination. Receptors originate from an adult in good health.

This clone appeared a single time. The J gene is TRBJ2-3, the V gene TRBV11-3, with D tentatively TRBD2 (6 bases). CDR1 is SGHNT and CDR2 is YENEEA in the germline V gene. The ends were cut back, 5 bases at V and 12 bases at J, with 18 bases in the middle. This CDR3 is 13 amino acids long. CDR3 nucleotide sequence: TGTGCCAGCAGCCCAGGCGGGACCGTCCGCCAGTATTTT. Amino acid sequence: CASSPGGTVRQYF.

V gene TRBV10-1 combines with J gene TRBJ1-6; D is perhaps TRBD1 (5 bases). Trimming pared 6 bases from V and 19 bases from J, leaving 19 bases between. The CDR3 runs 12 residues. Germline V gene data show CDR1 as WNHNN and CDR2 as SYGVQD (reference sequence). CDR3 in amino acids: CASRFDSSPHHF. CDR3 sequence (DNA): TGCGCCAGCAGGTTTGACAGCAGCCCTCATCACTTT.

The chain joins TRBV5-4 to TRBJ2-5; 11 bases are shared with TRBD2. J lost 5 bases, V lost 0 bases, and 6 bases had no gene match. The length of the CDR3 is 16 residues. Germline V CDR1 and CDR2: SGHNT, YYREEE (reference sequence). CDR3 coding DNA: TGTGCCAGCAGCTTGGCTGGACTAGCGGGTGGCGAGACCCAGTACTTC. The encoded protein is CASSLAGLAGGETQYF.

The CDR3 sequence is CASKGFFGNQPQHF. The CDR3 coding sequence is TGTGCCAGCAAGGGGTTTTTTGGCAATCAGCCCCAGCATTTT. The chain recombines TRBV2 with TRBJ1-5; perhaps TRBD1 as D (5 bases). The CDR3 contains 14 residues. Trimming cost V 7 bases and J 2 bases, with 12 bases left between them. Germline lookup yields CDR1 SNHLY and CDR2 FYNNEI.

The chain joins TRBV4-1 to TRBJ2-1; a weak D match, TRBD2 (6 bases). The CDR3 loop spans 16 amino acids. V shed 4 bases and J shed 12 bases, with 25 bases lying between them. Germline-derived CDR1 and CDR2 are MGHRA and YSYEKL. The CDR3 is CASSPSAGTAQRAQFF. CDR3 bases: TGCGCCAGCAGCCCATCGGCCGGGACGGCCCAGCGGGCGCAGTTCTTC.

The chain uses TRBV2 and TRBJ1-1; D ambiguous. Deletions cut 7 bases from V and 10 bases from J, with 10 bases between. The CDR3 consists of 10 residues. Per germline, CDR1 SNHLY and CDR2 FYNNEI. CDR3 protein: CASNGRPAFF. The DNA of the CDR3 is TGTGCCAGCAACGGCCGCCCAGCTTTCTTT.

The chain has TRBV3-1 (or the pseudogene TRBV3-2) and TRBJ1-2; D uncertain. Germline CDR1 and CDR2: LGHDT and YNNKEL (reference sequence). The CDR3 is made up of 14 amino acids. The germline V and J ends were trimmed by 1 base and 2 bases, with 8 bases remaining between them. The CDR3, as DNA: TGTGCCAGCAGCCAAGTGACAATGAACTATGGCTACACCTTC. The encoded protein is CASSQVTMNYGYTF.

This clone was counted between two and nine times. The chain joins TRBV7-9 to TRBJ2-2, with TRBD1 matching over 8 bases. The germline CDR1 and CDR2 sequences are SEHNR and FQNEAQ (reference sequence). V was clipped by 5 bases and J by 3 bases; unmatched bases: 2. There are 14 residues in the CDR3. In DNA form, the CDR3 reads TGTGCCAGCAGCCTGACAGGGGACACCGGGGAGCTGTTTTTT. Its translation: CASSLTGDTGELFF. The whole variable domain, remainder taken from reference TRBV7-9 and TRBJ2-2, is DTGVSQNPRHKITKRGQNVTFRCDPISEHNRLYWYRQTLGQGPEFLTYFQNEAQLEKSRLLSDRFSAERPKGSFSTLEIQRTEQGDSAMYLCASSLTGDTGELFFGEGSRLTVL.

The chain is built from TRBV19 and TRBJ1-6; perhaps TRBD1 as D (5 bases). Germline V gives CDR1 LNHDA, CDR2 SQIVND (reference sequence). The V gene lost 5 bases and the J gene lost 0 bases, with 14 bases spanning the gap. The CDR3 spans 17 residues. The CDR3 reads CASSPLGGSSYNSPLHF. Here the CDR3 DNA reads TGTGCCAGTAGTCCGCTGGGGGGGAGCTCCTATAATTCACCCCTCCACTTT. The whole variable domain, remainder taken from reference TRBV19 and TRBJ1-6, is DGGITQSPKYLFRKEGQNVTLSCEQNLNHDAMYWYRQDPGQGLRLIYYSQIVNDFQKGDIAEGYSVSREKKESFPLTVTSAQKNPTAFYLCASSPLGGSSYNSPLHFGNGTRLTVT.